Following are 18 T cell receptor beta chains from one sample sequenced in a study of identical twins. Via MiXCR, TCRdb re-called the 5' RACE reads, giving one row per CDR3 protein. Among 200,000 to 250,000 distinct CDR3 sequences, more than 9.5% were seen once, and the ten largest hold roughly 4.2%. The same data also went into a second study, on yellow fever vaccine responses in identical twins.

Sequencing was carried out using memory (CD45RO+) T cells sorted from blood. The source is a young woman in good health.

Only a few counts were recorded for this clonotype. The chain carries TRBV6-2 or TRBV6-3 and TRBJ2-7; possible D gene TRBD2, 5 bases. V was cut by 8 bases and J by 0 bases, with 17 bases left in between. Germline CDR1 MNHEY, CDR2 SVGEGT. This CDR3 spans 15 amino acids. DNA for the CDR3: TGTGCCAGCTTTAGGAGCGGAGGACCCTCCTACGAGCAGTACTTC. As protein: CASFRSGGPSYEQYF.

CDR3 region: CSAKRTGVNGYTF. The CDR3, as DNA: TGCAGTGCTAAACGGACAGGGGTTAATGGCTACACCTTC. This rearrangement joins TRBV20-1 to TRBJ1-2, with 9 bases lining up with TRBD1. Germline values: CDR1 DFQATT, CDR2 SNEGSKA (reference sequence). With 4 bases clipped from V and 6 bases from J, the junction kept 6 bases outside the gene matches. The CDR3 has 13 residues.

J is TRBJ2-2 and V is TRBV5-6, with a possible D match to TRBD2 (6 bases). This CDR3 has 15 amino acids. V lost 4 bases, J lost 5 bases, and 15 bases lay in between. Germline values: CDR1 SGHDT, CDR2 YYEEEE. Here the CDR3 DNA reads TGTGCCAGCAGCCTTCGGGGACGGGAGACCGGGGAGCTGTTTTTT. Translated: CASSLRGRETGELFF.

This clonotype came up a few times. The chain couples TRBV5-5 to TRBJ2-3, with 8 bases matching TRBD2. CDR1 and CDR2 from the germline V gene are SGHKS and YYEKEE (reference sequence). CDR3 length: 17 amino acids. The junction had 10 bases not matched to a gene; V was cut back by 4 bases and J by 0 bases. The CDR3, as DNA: TGTGCCAGCAGCCTGTCTCGCGGGAGGACTAGCACAGATACGCAGTATTTT. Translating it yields CASSLSRGRTSTDTQYF.

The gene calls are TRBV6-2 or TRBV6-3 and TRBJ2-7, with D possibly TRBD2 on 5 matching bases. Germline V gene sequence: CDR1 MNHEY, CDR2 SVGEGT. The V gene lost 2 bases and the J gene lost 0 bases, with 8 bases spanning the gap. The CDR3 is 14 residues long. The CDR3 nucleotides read TGTGCCAGCAGTTACGAGCGGAGCTCCTACGAGCAGTACTTC. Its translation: CASSYERSSYEQYF.

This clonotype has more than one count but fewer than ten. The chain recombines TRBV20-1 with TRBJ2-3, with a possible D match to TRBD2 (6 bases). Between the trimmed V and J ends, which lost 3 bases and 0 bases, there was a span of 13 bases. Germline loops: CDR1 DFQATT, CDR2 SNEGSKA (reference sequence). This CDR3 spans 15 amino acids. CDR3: CSASRDSASTDTQYF. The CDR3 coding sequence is TGCAGTGCTAGTAGGGACTCTGCTAGCACAGATACGCAGTATTTT.

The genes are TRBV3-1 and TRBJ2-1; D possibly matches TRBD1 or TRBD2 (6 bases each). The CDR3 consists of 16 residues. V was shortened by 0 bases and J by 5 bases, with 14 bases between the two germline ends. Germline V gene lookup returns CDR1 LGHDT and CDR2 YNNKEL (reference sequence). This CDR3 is CASSQEDGGDHNEQFF. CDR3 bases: TGTGCCAGCAGCCAAGAGGACGGGGGCGACCACAATGAGCAGTTCTTC.

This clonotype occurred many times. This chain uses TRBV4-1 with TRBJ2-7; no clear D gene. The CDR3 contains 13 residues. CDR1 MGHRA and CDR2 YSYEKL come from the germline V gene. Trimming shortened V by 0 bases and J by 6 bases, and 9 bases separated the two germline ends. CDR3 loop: CASSQDGRFEQYF. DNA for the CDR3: TGCGCCAGCAGCCAAGACGGGCGTTTCGAGCAGTACTTC.

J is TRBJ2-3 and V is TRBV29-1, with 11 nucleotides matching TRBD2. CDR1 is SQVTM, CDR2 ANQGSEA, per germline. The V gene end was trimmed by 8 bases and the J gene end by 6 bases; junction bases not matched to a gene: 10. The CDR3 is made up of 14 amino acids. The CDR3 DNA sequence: TGCAGCATGACAGCTAGCGGGAGGTTCGATACGCAGTATTTT. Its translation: CSMTASGRFDTQYF.

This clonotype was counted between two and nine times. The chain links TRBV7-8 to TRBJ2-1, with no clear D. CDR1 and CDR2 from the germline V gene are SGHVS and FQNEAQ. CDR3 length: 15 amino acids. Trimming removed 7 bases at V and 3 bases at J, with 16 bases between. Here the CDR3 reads CASTPKALSYNEQFF. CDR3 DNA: TGTGCCAGCACCCCGAAGGCCTTGAGCTACAATGAGCAGTTCTTC.

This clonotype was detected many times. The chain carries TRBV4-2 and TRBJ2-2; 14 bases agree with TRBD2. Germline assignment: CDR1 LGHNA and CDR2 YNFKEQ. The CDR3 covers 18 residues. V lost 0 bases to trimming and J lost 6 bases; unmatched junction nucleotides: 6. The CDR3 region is CASSQEGLAGDLSGELFF. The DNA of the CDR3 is TGTGCCAGCAGCCAAGAGGGACTAGCGGGAGATTTGTCCGGGGAGCTGTTTTTT.

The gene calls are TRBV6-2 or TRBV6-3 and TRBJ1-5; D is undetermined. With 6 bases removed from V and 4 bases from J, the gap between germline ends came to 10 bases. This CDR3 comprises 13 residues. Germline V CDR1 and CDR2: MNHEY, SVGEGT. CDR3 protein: CASSYTENQPQHF. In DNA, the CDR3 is TGTGCCAGCAGCTACACCGAGAATCAGCCCCAGCATTTT.

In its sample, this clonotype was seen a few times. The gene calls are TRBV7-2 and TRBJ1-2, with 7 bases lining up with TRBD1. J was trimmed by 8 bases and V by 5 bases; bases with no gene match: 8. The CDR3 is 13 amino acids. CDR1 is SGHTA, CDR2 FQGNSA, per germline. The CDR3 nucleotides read TGTGCCAGCAGCCCGACAGGGCCGGGAGGCTACACCTTC. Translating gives CASSPTGPGGYTF.

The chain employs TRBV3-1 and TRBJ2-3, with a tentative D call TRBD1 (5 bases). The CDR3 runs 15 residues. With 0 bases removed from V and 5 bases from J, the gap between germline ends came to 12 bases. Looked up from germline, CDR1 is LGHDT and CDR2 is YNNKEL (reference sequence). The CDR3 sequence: CASSQDRVGVDTQYF. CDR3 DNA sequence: TGTGCCAGCAGCCAAGACAGGGTAGGAGTAGATACGCAGTATTTT.

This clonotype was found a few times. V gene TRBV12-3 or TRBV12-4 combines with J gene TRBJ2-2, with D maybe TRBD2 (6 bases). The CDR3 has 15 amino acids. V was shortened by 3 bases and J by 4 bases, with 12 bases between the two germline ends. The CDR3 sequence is CASSFVGGSTGELFF. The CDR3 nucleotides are TGTGCCAGCAGTTTTGTGGGAGGAAGCACCGGGGAGCTGTTTTTT.

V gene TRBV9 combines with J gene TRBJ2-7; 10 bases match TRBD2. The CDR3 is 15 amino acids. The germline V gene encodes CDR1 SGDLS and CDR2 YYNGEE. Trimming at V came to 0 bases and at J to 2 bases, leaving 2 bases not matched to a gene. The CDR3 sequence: CASSVGTSGPYEQYF. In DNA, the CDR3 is TGTGCCAGCAGCGTAGGGACTAGCGGACCCTACGAGCAGTACTTC.

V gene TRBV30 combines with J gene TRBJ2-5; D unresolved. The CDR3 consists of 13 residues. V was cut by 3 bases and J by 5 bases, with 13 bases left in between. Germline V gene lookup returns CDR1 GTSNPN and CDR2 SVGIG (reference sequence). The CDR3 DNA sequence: TGTGCCTGGAGGGGATTTTTGGGCGAGACCCAGTACTTC. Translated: CAWRGFLGETQYF.

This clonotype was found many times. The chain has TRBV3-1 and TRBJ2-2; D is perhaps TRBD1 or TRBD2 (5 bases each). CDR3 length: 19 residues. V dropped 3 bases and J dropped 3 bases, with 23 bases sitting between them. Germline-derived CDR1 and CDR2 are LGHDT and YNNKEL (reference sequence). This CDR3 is CASSQTSSSWGSYTGELFF. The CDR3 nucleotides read TGTGCCAGCAGCCAGACCTCCTCCTCGTGGGGGAGTTACACCGGGGAGCTGTTTTTT.